This T cell receptor beta chain was observed in a study of control samples from healthy donors and cancer patients. With respect to this clone: In the same sample, other DNA sequences code for this CDR3.

Generated by immunoSEQ multiplex PCR, the TCRdb table keeps only in-frame clones and is missing some. The sample yields 90,000 to 100,000 clones, 90% seen once. V lost 5 bases to trimming and J lost 1 base, with 8 bases between them. In germline, CDR1 is MNHEY, CDR2 SVGAGI. CDR3 length: 13 residues. This clonotype originated in a woman aged 18 to 35 in good health. The genes are TRBV6-5 and TRBJ1-1; D gene unclear. Sequencing used blood. CDR3 residues: CASSPPGNTEAFF. As DNA, the CDR3 is TGTGCCAGCAGTCCGCCGGGGAACACTGAAGCTTTCTTT.